The sequence of this T cell receptor beta chain was determined in a study of T cells in Graves' hyperthyroidism and ophthalmopathy. Stable hyperthyroidism: no ophthalmopathy progression over 18 months of follow-up. The PBMCs studied were ones that came from around 10 ml fresh peripheral blood. Regions amplified from RNA transcripts were the TCR beta CDR3 regions. HTBI primers were the set used in a first-round RT-PCR of the TCR CDR3. MiXCR, applied by TCRdb to the multiplex PCR reads, yields one record per CDR3 protein. The sample carries about 840,000 distinct CDR3 sequences, over 35% recorded once. This clonotype was seen a single time. Its antigen is unknown. Whole-study findings and limits: Most clonotypes expanded in thyroid above 0.001 were likewise present in blood. Stable hyperthyroidism and ophthalmopathy were separated using 13 V-J signatures.

V dropped 5 bases and J dropped 4 bases, with 21 bases sitting between them. This CDR3 is built from 16 residues. The germline V gene encodes CDR1 SGHVS and CDR2 FQNEAQ. What was sequenced was blood. This TCR was sampled from a man between 18 and 35 years old with Graves' hyperthyroidism. V gene TRBV7-8 combines with J gene TRBJ2-7; D is possibly TRBD1 (6 bases). CDR3 amino acids: CASSQSGKGQKYEQYF. DNA of the CDR3: TGTGCCAGCAGCCAAAGTGGGAAAGGACAGAAATACGAGCAGTACTTC.